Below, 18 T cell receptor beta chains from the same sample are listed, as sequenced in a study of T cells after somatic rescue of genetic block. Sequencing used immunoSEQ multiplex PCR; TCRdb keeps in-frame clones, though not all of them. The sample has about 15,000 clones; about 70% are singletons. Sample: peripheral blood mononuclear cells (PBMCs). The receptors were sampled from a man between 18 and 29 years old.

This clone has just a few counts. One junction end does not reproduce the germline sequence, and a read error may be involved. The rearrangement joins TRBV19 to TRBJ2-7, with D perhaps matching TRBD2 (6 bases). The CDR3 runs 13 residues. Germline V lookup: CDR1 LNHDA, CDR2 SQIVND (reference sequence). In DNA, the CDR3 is TGTGCCAGTAGTGAGCGGGTTCTGCTGGAGCCGTACTTC. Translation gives CASSERVLLEPYF.

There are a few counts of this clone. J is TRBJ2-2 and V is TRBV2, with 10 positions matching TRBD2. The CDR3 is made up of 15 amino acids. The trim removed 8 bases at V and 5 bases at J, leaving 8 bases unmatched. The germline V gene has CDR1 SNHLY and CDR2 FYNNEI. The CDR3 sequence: CASLAGAPRTGELFF. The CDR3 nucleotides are TGTGCCAGCCTAGCGGGAGCCCCGCGGACCGGGGAGCTGTTTTTT.

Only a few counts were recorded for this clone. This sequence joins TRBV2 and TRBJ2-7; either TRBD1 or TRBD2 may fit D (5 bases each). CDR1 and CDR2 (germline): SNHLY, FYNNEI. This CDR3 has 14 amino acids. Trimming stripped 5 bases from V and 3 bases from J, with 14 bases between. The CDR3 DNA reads TGTGCCAGCAGTATCCGGGACCGAATCTACGAGCAGTACTTC. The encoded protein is CASSIRDRIYEQYF. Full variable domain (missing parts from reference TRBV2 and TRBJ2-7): EPEVTQTPSHQVTQMGQEVILRCVPISNHLYFYWYRQILGQKVEFLVSFYNNEISEKSEIFDDQFSVERPDGSNFTLKIRSTKLEDSAMYFCASSIRDRIYEQYFGPGTRLTVT.

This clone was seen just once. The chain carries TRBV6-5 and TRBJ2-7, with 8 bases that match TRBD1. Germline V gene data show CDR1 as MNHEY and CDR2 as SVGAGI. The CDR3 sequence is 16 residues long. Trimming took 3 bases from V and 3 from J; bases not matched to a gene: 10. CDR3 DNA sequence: TGTGCCAGCAGTTATTCCCTAGCAGGGGGCTTCTACGAGCAGTACTTC. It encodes CASSYSLAGGFYEQYF.

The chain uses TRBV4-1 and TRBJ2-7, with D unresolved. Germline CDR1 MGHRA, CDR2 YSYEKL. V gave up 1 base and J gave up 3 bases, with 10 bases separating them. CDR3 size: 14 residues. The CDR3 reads CASSQVSRNYEQYF. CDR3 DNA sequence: TGCGCCAGCAGCCAAGTGTCCAGAAACTACGAGCAGTACTTC.

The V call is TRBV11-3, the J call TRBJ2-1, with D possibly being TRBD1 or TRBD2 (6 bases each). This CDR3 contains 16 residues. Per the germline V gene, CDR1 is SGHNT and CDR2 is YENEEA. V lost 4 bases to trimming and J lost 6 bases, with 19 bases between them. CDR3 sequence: CASSSQGLGGINEQFF. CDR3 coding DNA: TGTGCCAGCAGCTCCCAGGGGCTCGGCGGGATCAATGAGCAGTTCTTC.

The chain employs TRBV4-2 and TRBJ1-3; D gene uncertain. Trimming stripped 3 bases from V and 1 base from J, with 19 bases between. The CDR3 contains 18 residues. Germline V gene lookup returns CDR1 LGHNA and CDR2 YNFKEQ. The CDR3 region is CASSHIPSAYPSGNTIYF. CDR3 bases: TGTGCCAGCAGCCATATACCCTCAGCTTATCCTTCTGGAAACACCATATATTTT.

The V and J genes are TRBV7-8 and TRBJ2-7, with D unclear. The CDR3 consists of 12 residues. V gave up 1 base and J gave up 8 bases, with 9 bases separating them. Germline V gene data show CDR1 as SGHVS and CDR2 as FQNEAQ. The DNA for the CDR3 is TGTGCCAGCAGCTTAGTTAGGGAAAAGCAGTACTTC. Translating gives CASSLVREKQYF. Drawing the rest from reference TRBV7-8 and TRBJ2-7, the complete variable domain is GAGVSQSPRYKVAKRGQDVALRCDPISGHVSLFWYQQALGQGPEFLTYFQNEAQLDKSGLPSDRFFAERPEGSVSTLKIQRTQQEDSAVYLCASSLVREKQYFGPGTRLTVT.

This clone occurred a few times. The CDR3 loop reads CASSLDGPWGPQHF. The CDR3 DNA sequence: TGTGCCAGCAGCTTAGATGGGCCGTGGGGGCCCCAGCATTTT. The chain has TRBV7-9 and TRBJ1-5; the D is unclear. V lost 1 base, J lost 9 bases, and 13 bases lay in between. The CDR3 is made up of 14 amino acids. CDR1 SEHNR and CDR2 FQNEAQ come from the germline V gene (reference sequence).

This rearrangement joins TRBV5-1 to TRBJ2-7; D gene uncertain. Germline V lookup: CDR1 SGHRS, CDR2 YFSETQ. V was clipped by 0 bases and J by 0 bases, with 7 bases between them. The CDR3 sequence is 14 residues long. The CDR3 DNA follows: TGCGCCAGCAGCTTGGTTCCAGGCTCCTACGAGCAGTACTTC. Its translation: CASSLVPGSYEQYF.

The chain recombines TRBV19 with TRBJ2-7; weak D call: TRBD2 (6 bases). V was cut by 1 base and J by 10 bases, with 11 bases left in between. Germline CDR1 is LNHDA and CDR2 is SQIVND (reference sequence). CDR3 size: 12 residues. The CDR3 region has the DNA TGTGCCAGTAGTATAGCAGGACTACCACAGTACTTC. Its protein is CASSIAGLPQYF.

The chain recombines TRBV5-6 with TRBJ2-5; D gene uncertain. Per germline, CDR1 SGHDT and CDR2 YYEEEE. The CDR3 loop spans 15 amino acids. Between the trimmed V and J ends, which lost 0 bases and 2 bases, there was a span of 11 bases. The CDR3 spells CASSLAAVFQETQYF. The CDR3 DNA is TGTGCCAGCAGCTTGGCGGCCGTTTTTCAAGAGACCCAGTACTTC. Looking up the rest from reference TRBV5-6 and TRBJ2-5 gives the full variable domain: DAGVTQSPTHLIKTRGQQVTLRCSPKSGHDTVSWYQQALGQGPQFIFQYYEEEERQRGNFPDRFSGHQFPNYSSELNVNALLLGDSALYLCASSLAAVFQETQYFGPGTRLLVL.

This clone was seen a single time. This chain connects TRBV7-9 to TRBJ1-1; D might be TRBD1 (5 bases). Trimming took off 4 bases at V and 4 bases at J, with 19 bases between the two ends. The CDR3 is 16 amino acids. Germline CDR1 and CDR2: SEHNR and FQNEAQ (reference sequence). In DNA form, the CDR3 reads TGTGCCAGCAGCTCGCGTAGGGACGAAGGAAGCACTGAAGCTTTCTTT. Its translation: CASSSRRDEGSTEAFF.

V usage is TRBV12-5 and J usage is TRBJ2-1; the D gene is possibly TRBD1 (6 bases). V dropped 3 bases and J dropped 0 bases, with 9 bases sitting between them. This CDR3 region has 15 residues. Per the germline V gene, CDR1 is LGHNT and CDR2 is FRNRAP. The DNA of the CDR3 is TGTGCTAGTGGTTTTTTGGACAGCTCCTACAATGAGCAGTTCTTC. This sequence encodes CASGFLDSSYNEQFF.

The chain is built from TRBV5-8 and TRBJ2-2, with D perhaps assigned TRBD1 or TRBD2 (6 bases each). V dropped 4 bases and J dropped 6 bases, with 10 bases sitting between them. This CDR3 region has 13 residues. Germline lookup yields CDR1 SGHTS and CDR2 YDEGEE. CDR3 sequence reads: CASSHRGPGELFF. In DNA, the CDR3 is TGTGCCAGCAGCCATCGGGGGCCCGGGGAGCTGTTTTTT.

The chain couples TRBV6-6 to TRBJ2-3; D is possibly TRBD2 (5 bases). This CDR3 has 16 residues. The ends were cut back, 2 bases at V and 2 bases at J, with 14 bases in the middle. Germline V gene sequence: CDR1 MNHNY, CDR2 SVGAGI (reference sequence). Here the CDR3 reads CASSYSGASSTDTQYF. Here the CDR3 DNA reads TGTGCCAGCAGTTACAGCGGAGCCTCCTCCACAGATACGCAGTATTTT.

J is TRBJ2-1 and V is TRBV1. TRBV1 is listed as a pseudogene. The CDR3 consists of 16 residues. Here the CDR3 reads CTSSHLVGMTYNEQFF. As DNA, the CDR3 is TGCACCAGCAGCCATTTGGTGGGGATGACCTACAATGAGCAGTTCTTC.

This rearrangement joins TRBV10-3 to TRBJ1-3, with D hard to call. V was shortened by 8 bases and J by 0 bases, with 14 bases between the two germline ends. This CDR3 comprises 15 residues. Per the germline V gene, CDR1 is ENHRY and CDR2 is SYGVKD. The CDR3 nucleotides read TGTGCCATCGCCCGCCCTAGTAGCTCTGGAAACACCATATATTTT. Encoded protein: CAIARPSSSGNTIYF.